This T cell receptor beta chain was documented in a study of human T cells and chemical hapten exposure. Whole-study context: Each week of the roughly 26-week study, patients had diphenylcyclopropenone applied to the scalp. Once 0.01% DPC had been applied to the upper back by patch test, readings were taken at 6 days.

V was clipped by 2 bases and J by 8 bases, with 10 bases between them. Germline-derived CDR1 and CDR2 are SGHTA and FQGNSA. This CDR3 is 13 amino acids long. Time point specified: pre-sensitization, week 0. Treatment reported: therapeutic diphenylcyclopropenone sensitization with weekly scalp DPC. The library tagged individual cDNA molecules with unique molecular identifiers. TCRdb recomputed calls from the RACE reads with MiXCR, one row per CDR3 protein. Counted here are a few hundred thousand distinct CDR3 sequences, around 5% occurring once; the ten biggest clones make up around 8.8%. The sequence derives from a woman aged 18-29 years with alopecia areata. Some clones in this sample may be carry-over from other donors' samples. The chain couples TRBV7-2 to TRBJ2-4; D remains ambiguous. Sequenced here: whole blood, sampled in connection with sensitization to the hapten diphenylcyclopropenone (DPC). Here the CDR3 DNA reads TGTGCCAGCAGCTTAAGAGGTGTGGACATTCAGTACTTC. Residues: CASSLRGVDIQYF.